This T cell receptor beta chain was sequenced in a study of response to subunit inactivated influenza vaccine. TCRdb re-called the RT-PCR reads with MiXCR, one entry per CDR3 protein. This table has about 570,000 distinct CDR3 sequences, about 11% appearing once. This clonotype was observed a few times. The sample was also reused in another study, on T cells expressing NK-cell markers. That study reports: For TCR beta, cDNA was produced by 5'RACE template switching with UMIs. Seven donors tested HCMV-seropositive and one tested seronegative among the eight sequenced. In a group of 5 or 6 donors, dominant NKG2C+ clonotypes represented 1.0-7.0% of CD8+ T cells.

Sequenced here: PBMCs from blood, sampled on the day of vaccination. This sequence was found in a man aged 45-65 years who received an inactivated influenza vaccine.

CDR3 residues: CASKIRHQETQYF. In nucleotides, the CDR3 is TGTGCCAGCAAAATTAGGCACCAAGAGACCCAGTACTTC. This chain joins TRBV6-1 and TRBJ2-5, with D unclear. From germline, CDR1 is MNHNS and CDR2 SASEGT. This CDR3 has 13 residues. Trimming took off 7 bases at V and 0 bases at J, with 9 bases between the two ends.